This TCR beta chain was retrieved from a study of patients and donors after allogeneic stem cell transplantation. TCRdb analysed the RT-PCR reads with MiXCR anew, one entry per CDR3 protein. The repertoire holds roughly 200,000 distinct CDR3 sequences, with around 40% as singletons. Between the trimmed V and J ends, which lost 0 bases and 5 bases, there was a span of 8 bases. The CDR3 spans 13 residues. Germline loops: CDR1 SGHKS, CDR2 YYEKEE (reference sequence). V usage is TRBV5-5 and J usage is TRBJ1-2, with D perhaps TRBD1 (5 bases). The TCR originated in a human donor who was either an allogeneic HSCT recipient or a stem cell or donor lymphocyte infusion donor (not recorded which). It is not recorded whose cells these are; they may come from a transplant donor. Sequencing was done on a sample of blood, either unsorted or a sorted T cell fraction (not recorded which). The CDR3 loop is CASSLGQTYGYTF. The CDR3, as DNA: TGTGCCAGCAGCTTGGGACAGACGTATGGCTACACCTTC.